This T cell receptor beta chain was recovered during a study of yellow fever vaccine responses in identical twins listed by TCRdb under 2018. Concerning the study at large: In identical twins, the study followed T cell clones that responded to the vaccine with precision. Overall study results and their limits: According to the authors, the vaccine-induced T cell response in identical twins seemed to be partly convergent and partly specific to each individual.

The library was prepared using RT-PCR. The instrument given in TCRdb is Illumina HiSeq 2500. TCRdb took the public reads, trimmed them with fastp at Q25, ran MiXCR for clone calling and kept in-frame beta chains. Rows with a matching CDR3 protein are joined into one entry that keeps the most common DNA and genes. The sample table shows approximately 32,000 distinct CDR3 sequences, and less than 70% are seen once. More than 4% of the sample rests with the top ten. About this clonotype: What this receptor recognizes is not known. Base qualities are not at hand, and no much larger clone is one base apart.

The germline V gene (reference sequence) sets CDR1 to LNHDA and CDR2 to SQIVND. The CDR3 runs 16 amino acids, cysteine and phenylalanine included. Of all the DNA, just the CDR3 is kept, 48 bases in frame from base 1. Clipping removes 4 bases from V and 0 bases from J, with 3 as the unmatched junction base count. The clonotype comes from a young woman who received the yellow fever vaccine. Donor details come from another sample of the same person, matched by shared clones. This receptor chain uses TRBV19 and TRBJ2-7; TRBD2 fits 13 bases in the junction. The sequences come from T cells from blood (PBMCs), unsorted or a sorted subset (not recorded which), collected before or after yellow fever vaccination (not recorded which). At the DNA level, the sequence is TGTGCCAGTAGTACGGGACTAGCGGGGACCTCCTACGAGCAGTACTTC. Protein translation: CASSTGLAGTSYEQYF.